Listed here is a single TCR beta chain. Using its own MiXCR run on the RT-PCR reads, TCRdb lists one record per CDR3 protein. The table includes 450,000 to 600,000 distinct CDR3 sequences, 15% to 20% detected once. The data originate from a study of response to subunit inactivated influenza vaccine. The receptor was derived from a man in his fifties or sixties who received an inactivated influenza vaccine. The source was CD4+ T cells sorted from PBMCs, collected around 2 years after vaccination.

The DNA of the CDR3 is TGTGCCAGCAGGCCTAGCGGGGACTACGAGCAGTACTTC. This gives the protein CASRPSGDYEQYF. The chain is built from TRBV14 and TRBJ2-7, with 9 bases fitting TRBD2. J was trimmed by 3 bases and V by 6 bases; bases with no gene match: 3. Germline-derived CDR1 and CDR2 are SGHDN and FVKESK. The CDR3 is 13 residues long.